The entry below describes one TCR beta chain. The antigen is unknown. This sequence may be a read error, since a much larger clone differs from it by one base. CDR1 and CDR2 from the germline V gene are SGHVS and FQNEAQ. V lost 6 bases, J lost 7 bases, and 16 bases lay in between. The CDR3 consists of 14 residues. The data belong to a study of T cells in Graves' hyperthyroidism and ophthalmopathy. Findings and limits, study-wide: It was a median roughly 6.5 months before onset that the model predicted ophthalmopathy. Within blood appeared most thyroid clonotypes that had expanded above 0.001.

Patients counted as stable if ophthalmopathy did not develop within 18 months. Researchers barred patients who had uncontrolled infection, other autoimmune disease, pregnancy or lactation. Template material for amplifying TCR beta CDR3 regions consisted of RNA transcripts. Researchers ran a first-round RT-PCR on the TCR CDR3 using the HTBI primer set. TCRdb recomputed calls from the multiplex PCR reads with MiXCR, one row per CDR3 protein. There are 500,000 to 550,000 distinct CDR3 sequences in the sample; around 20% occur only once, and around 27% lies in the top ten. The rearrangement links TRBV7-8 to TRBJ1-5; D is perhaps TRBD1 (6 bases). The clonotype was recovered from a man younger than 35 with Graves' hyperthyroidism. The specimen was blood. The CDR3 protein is CASSLDRSKQPQHF. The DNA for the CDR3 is TGTGCCAGCAGTCTTGACAGGTCGAAGCAGCCCCAGCATTTT.